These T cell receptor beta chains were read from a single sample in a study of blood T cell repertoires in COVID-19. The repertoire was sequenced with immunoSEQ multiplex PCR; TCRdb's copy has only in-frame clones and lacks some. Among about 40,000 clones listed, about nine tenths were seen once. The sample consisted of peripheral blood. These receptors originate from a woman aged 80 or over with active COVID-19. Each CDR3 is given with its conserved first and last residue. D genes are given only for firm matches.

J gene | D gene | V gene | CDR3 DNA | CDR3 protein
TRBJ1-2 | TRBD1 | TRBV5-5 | TGTGCCAGCAGGCATAGACAGGGGTCTAACTATGGCTACACCTTC | CASRHRQGSNYGYTF
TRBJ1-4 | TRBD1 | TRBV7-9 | TGTGCCAGCAGCTCATACCGGGACAGGGGGCTTGAAAAACTGTTTTTT | CASSSYRDRGLEKLFF
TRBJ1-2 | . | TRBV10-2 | TGCGCCAGCAGTGAGTCCCAGGTAGCTAACTATGGCTACACCTTC | CASSESQVANYGYTF
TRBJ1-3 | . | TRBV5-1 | TGCGCCAGCAGCTCCTCGGCCAGCGCTGGAAACACCATATATTTT | CASSSSASAGNTIYF
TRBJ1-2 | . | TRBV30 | TGTGCCTGGGCCCCCCAGGGCCTCTATGGCTACACCTTC | CAWAPQGLYGYTF
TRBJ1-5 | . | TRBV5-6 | TGTGCCAGCAGCTGGACCGGAGGGGACAATCAGCCCCAGCATTTT | CASSWTGGDNQPQHF
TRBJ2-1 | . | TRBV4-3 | TGCGCCAGCAGCCGGACTGACAATGAGCAGTTCTTC | CASSRTDNEQFF
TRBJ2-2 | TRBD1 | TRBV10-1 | TGCGCCAGCAGTGGGACAGGGAACACCGGGGAGCTGTTTTTT | CASSGTGNTGELFF
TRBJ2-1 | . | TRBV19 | TGTGCCAGTAGTAAGGGGACCTACAATGAGCAGTTCTTC | CASSKGTYNEQFF
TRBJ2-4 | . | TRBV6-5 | TGTGCCAGCAAGTTTGAGACTTCGACAAACATTCAGTACTTC | CASKFETSTNIQYF
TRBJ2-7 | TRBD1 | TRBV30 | TGTGCCTGGAGCGGAGGGACAGGGAGTCACGAGCAGTACTTC | CAWSGGTGSHEQYF
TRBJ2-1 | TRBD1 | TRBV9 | TGTGCCAGCAGCGTAGGGGACAGAGAGCAGTTCTTC | CASSVGDREQFF
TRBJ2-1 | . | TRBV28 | TGTGCCAGCAGTTTTTTGTCGGGGAGGGGGGAGCAGTTCTTC | CASSFLSGRGEQFF
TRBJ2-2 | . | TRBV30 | TGTGCCTACCGACCTAGGACTCGGACCGGGGAGCTGTTTTTT | CAYRPRTRTGELFF
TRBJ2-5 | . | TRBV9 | TGTGCCAGCAGCGTAACTGGATGGCGAGGGGAGACCCAGTACTTC | CASSVTGWRGETQYF
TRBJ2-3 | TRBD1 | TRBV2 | TGTGCCAGCAGTCGGGCGACGGGACAGGGTGCAGATACGCAGTATTTT | CASSRATGQGADTQYF
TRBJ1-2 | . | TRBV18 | TGTGCCAGCTCACCTACTGACAGAACCAGAGGCTACACCTTC | CASSPTDRTRGYTF